These 27 T cell receptor beta chains originate from one sample sequenced in a study of blood T cell repertoires in COVID-19. The method was immunoSEQ multiplex PCR; TCRdb's version includes in-frame clones alone and lacks a portion of them. The table records over 75,000 clones, roughly 82% of them present only once. Input material: peripheral blood. These receptors were taken from a woman aged 45-65 years with acute or convalescent COVID-19.

The V gene is TRBV11-2, the J gene TRBJ2-2; D gene uncertain. Germline loops: CDR1 SGHAT, CDR2 FQNNGV. The CDR3 sequence is 15 residues long. V lost 4 bases and J lost 6, with 15 bases in between. The CDR3 protein is CASSSPPVSAGELFF. The CDR3 bases are TGTGCCAGCAGCTCCCCCCCAGTCTCCGCCGGGGAGCTGTTTTTT.

This sequence joins TRBV10-3 and TRBJ1-1; 8 bases fit TRBD1. Germline CDR1 ENHRY, CDR2 SYGVKD. CDR3 size: 15 residues. V was clipped by 4 bases and J by 2 bases; unmatched bases: 6. The CDR3 sequence: CAISVTGGYNTEAFF. The DNA for the CDR3 is TGTGCCATCAGTGTAACAGGGGGTTACAACACTGAAGCTTTCTTT.

The rearrangement joins TRBV30 to TRBJ2-7; 7 nucleotides align to TRBD2. Germline V gives CDR1 GTSNPN, CDR2 SVGIG (reference sequence). V lost 1 base and J lost 2; bases outside the gene matches: 2. The CDR3 loop spans 13 amino acids. The CDR3 coding sequence is TGTGCCTGGAGTGGGGGAGGGGCCTACGAGCAGTACTTC. Translated: CAWSGGGAYEQYF.

The chain carries TRBV6-5 and TRBJ1-5; D not resolved. Germline V gene data show CDR1 as MNHEY and CDR2 as SVGAGI. Trimming removed 2 bases at V and 6 bases at J, with 8 bases between. The CDR3 has 13 residues. CDR3 region: CASSYTPSQPQHF. CDR3 in DNA: TGTGCCAGCAGTTACACACCAAGTCAGCCCCAGCATTTT.

The V gene is TRBV5-4, the J gene TRBJ1-4; the D gene is possibly TRBD1 (5 bases). V lost 4 bases to trimming and J lost 7 bases, with 14 bases between them. The germline gives CDR1 SGHNT, CDR2 YYREEE (reference sequence). This CDR3 contains 14 residues. CDR3: CASSVSIGGEKLFF. The DNA for the CDR3 is TGTGCCAGCAGCGTATCAATCGGGGGTGAAAAACTGTTTTTT. The whole variable domain, remainder taken from reference TRBV5-4 and TRBJ1-4, is ETGVTQSPTHLIKTRGQQVTLRCSSQSGHNTVSWYQQALGQGPQFIFQYYREEENGRGNFPPRFSGLQFPNYSSELNVNALELDDSALYLCASSVSIGGEKLFFGSGTQLSVL.

V is TRBV5-1 and J is TRBJ2-1, with D perhaps matching TRBD1 (6 bases). The CDR3 spans 13 residues. The ends were cut back, 4 bases at V and 11 bases at J, with 16 bases in the middle. CDR1 SGHRS and CDR2 YFSETQ come from the germline V gene. The CDR3 DNA sequence: TGCGCCAGCAGCCCGACCGGGACAACCCAGCAGTTCTTC. Protein sequence: CASSPTGTTQQFF.

The gene calls are TRBV3-1 (or the pseudogene TRBV3-2) and TRBJ2-7, with D perhaps matching TRBD2 (6 bases). The CDR3 consists of 13 residues. Trimming shortened V by 3 bases and J by 7 bases, and 13 bases separated the two germline ends. Germline V lookup: CDR1 LGHDT, CDR2 YNNKEL (reference sequence). The CDR3 DNA reads as TGTGCCAGCAGCCAGTGGGGGGTACGTGAGCAGTACTTC. Protein: CASSQWGVREQYF.

The chain couples TRBV19 to TRBJ2-7, with 7 nucleotides matching TRBD1. The CDR3 contains 14 residues. Trimming took 3 bases from V and 2 from J; bases not matched to a gene: 4. Germline CDR1 reads LNHDA; CDR2 reads SQIVND (reference sequence). The CDR3 region has the DNA TGTGCCAGTAGTATCCAGGGGGTTCCCTACGAGCAGTACTTC. Protein product: CASSIQGVPYEQYF.

This clone appeared once. A junction end diverges from the germline sequence, so it may reflect a read error. The V gene is TRBV30, the J gene TRBJ2-1; possible D gene TRBD1, 5 bases. The germline V gene has CDR1 GTSNPN and CDR2 SVGIG (reference sequence). The CDR3 consists of 18 residues. Written as DNA, the CDR3 is TGTGCCTGGAGTGTATGGGCCCCGCAGGGAATAAGGTACAACGAGCAGTTCTTC. Residues: CAWSVWAPQGIRYNEQFF.

The chain links TRBV7-9 to TRBJ2-7; D not resolved. Germline-derived CDR1 and CDR2 are SEHNR and FQNEAQ (reference sequence). The V and J ends lost 3 bases and 0 bases respectively, with 6 bases between them. The CDR3 is 13 amino acids. The CDR3 bases are TGTGCCAGCAGCTTGCCCGGCTCCTACGAGCAGTACTTC. Translating gives CASSLPGSYEQYF.

This clone has just one count. This chain links TRBV9 with TRBJ1-1, with D perhaps matching TRBD1 (6 bases). The V gene's germline CDR1 is SGDLS and CDR2 YYNGEE. Trimming took off 0 bases at V and 1 base at J, with 7 bases between the two ends. The CDR3 contains 14 residues. The CDR3 here is CASSVDRANTEAFF. CDR3 nucleotides: TGTGCCAGCAGCGTAGACAGGGCGAACACTGAAGCTTTCTTT.

The chain carries TRBV4-2 and TRBJ1-4; the match to TRBD1 covers 8 bases. Germline V gene data show CDR1 as LGHNA and CDR2 as YNFKEQ. The J segment lost 3 bases and the V segment lost 6 bases, leaving 9 bases of the junction unmatched. This CDR3 has 16 amino acids. The CDR3 spells CASRDRAGGPNEKLFF. DNA of the CDR3: TGTGCCAGCAGGGACCGGGCAGGGGGCCCTAATGAAAAACTGTTTTTT.

The rearrangement links TRBV5-1 to TRBJ2-1; the D is unclear. V was clipped by 1 base and J by 6 bases, with 8 bases between them. Germline CDR1 is SGHRS and CDR2 is YFSETQ. The CDR3 is made up of 13 amino acids. DNA for the CDR3: TGCGCCAGCAGCTTGTGGGCCTCCAATGAGCAGTTCTTC. This encodes CASSLWASNEQFF.

The CDR3 is CASSIDRGIMNTEAFF. The CDR3 bases are TGTGCCAGTAGTATAGACCGGGGTATCATGAACACTGAAGCTTTCTTT. V is TRBV19 and J is TRBJ1-1; D is unresolved. In germline, CDR1 is LNHDA, CDR2 SQIVND (reference sequence). The CDR3 has 16 amino acids. V lost 0 bases and J lost 0, with 11 bases in between.

The rearrangement uses TRBV28 and TRBJ2-1, with TRBD2 identical over 7 bases. The germline V gene has CDR1 MDHEN and CDR2 SYDVKM. This CDR3 contains 15 residues. With V trimmed by 10 bases and J by 7 bases, 16 bases remained unmatched. Here the CDR3 reads CATQRSGGSRNEQFF. The CDR3 DNA sequence: TGTGCCACCCAGCGTTCGGGCGGGAGTCGGAATGAGCAGTTCTTC.

This sequence joins TRBV5-6 and TRBJ1-5, with unresolved D. V lost 0 bases to trimming and J lost 5 bases, with 9 bases between them. The CDR3 consists of 14 residues. Looked up from germline, CDR1 is SGHDT and CDR2 is YYEEEE. This chain's CDR3 is CASSLVGEDQPQHF. The DNA for the CDR3 is TGTGCCAGCAGCTTGGTCGGGGAGGATCAGCCCCAGCATTTT. Full variable domain (outside the CDR3, taken from reference TRBV5-6 and TRBJ1-5): DAGVTQSPTHLIKTRGQQVTLRCSPKSGHDTVSWYQQALGQGPQFIFQYYEEEERQRGNFPDRFSGHQFPNYSSELNVNALLLGDSALYLCASSLVGEDQPQHFGDGTRLSIL.

This chain uses TRBV4-2 with TRBJ1-1, with D perhaps TRBD1 (6 bases). The CDR3 is 15 amino acids. V lost 4 bases to trimming and J lost 0 bases, with 12 bases between them. In germline, CDR1 is LGHNA, CDR2 YNFKEQ. Here the CDR3 reads CASSPSHRVNTEAFF. Written as DNA, the CDR3 is TGTGCCAGCAGCCCCTCCCACAGGGTGAACACTGAAGCTTTCTTT.

This clone has just a few counts. The chain recombines TRBV27 with TRBJ1-4, with D uncertain. With 1 base removed from V and 8 bases from J, the gap between germline ends came to 8 bases. From germline, CDR1 is MNHEY and CDR2 SMNVEV (reference sequence). The CDR3 spans 13 residues. CDR3: CASSLLMEEKLFF. The CDR3 region has the DNA TGTGCCAGCAGTTTATTGATGGAGGAAAAACTGTTTTTT.

The chain joins TRBV7-9 to TRBJ1-1; 7 positions match TRBD1. CDR1 and CDR2 from the germline V gene are SEHNR and FQNEAQ (reference sequence). The ends lost 4 bases at V and 1 base at J; junction bases unmatched: 3. This CDR3 comprises 14 residues. CDR3 DNA: TGTGCCAGCAGCTACGGGACAGAGAACACTGAAGCTTTCTTT. It specifies CASSYGTENTEAFF.

This chain connects TRBV7-6 to TRBJ1-3; 9 bases line up with TRBD1. The V gene's germline CDR1 is SGHVS and CDR2 FNYEAQ. This CDR3 spans 19 amino acids. The trim removed 3 bases at V and 2 bases at J, leaving 14 bases unmatched. The CDR3 spells CASSFRPPGDRATGNTIYF. CDR3 DNA sequence: TGTGCCAGCAGCTTCCGCCCGCCCGGGGACAGGGCAACTGGAAACACCATATATTTT.

The chain joins TRBV28 to TRBJ2-1; the D gene is possibly TRBD1 (7 bases). Trimming removed 5 bases at V and 6 bases at J, with 11 bases between. The germline V gene encodes CDR1 MDHEN and CDR2 SYDVKM. The CDR3 has 13 amino acids. The CDR3 nucleotides are TGTGCCAGCAGTGGGGGGACAGTCAATGAGCAGTTCTTC. As protein: CASSGGTVNEQFF. Full variable domain (missing parts from reference TRBV28 and TRBJ2-1): DVKVTQSSRYLVKRTGEKVFLECVQDMDHENMFWYRQDPGLGLRLIYFSYDVKMKEKGDIPEGYSVSREKKERFSLILESASTNQTSMYLCASSGGTVNEQFFGPGTRLTVL.

The rearrangement links TRBV19 to TRBJ1-1, with D possibly TRBD1 on 5 matching bases. The CDR3 totals 18 residues. Germline V gene sequence: CDR1 LNHDA, CDR2 SQIVND (reference sequence). V was pared by 7 bases and J by 2 bases, with 26 bases between. CDR3: CASMKFGSGSTINTEAFF. DNA for the CDR3: TGTGCCAGTATGAAGTTTGGTTCAGGGTCCACCATTAACACTGAAGCTTTCTTT.

V usage is TRBV27 and J usage is TRBJ2-2; TRBD2 aligns across 16 bases. V shed 7 bases, J shed 7 bases, and the junction held 9 bases outside the gene matches. Germline assignment: CDR1 MNHEY and CDR2 SMNVEV (reference sequence). The CDR3 spans 17 residues. The CDR3 here is CASTPGLAGGPGGELFF. In DNA form, the CDR3 reads TGTGCCAGCACACCGGGACTAGCGGGAGGGCCCGGCGGGGAGCTGTTTTTT.

CDR3 sequence: CASNRGQGASGELFF. CDR3 bases: TGTGCCAGCAATCGAGGACAGGGGGCATCCGGGGAGCTGTTTTTT. The rearrangement joins TRBV2 to TRBJ2-2, with 11 bases aligning to TRBD1. Germline CDR1 reads SNHLY; CDR2 reads FYNNEI. With 7 bases clipped from V and 6 bases from J, the junction kept 7 bases outside the gene matches. The CDR3 covers 15 residues.

This clone has just a few counts. The chain recombines TRBV7-2 with TRBJ2-2; D may be TRBD1 (6 bases). V dropped 5 bases and J dropped 7 bases, with 20 bases sitting between them. CDR1 SGHTA and CDR2 FQGNSA come from the germline V gene. The CDR3 loop spans 16 amino acids. This chain's CDR3 is CASSPRQAKRNGELFF. In nucleotides, the CDR3 is TGTGCCAGCAGCCCACGACAGGCGAAGAGGAACGGGGAGCTGTTTTTT.

The V and J genes are TRBV7-8 and TRBJ1-5; D is perhaps TRBD1 (6 bases). CDR3 length: 15 residues. Germline V gene data show CDR1 as SGHVS and CDR2 as FQNEAQ. V was pared by 1 base and J by 7 bases, with 14 bases between. CDR3 residues: CASSLDPGVGQPQHF. In DNA, the CDR3 is TGTGCCAGCAGCTTAGACCCAGGGGTAGGGCAGCCCCAGCATTTT.

This rearrangement joins TRBV5-1 to TRBJ2-1; 7 nucleotides match TRBD2. Germline trimming cut 3 bases from V and 5 bases from J; bases unmatched to any gene: 11. Germline V CDR1 and CDR2: SGHRS, YFSETQ. The CDR3 runs 16 residues. CDR3 DNA sequence: TGCGCCAGCAGCTCCCTAGGCGGGGGACGGAACAATGAGCAGTTCTTC. It specifies CASSSLGGGRNNEQFF.